This T cell receptor (beta chain) originates from a study of cytomegalovirus exposure and HLA in healthy donors. Overall study context: Ancestry clustering placed about 86% of about 400 genotyped donors in the Caucasian-associated cluster. General study points: A later analysis showed HLA-associated TCR beta chains outstripping equally common others in clonal expansion. Cytomegalovirus association was listed for about 180 TCR beta chains. Fewer N-insertions than the 666-donor mean were reportedly shown by an Asian-associated ancestry cluster in a later analysis.

Trimming removed 6 bases from V and 4 bases from J, with 7 bases in between. The CDR3 has 11 residues. CDR1 and CDR2 (germline): DFQATT, SNEGSKA (reference sequence). Details on this clone: Its antigen is unknown. Other nucleotide sequences from this sample produce the same CDR3.

PCR amplification relied on 60 Vbeta primers (plus 13 Jbeta primers). Profiled with immunoSEQ multiplex PCR; TCRdb holds only in-frame clones, not every one. The table includes 150,000 to 200,000 clones, about 80% detected once. Sequenced sample: PBMCs. The TCR sequence derives from a woman younger than 35 in good health and CMV-seropositive. This rearrangement joins TRBV20-1 to TRBJ2-1; no firm D call. In nucleotides, the CDR3 is TGCAGTGCCACTTCGTACAATGAGCAGTTCTTC. Its translation is CSATSYNEQFF.